This TCR beta chain was recovered during a study of blood T cell repertoires in COVID-19. As for the study in general: Researchers got acute and convalescent COVID-19 samples from the United States, Italy and Spain. Nucleic acid was either cDNA or gDNA, and it came from T cells, B-cell-depleted T cells, or PBMCs.

CDR1 WSHSY and CDR2 SAAADI come from the germline V gene. Trimming removed 4 bases at V and 4 bases at J, with 17 bases between. The CDR3 runs to 16 residues. Followed over time, Seattle patients had been enrolled while infection was active. TCRdb's copy holds only in-frame clones and misses some; the assay was immunoSEQ multiplex PCR. The data show over 200,000 clones, approximately 90% seen once. The clonotype originates from a man aged 55 to 70 with COVID-19, enrolled during active disease. The chain couples TRBV10-2 to TRBJ2-4, with D possibly being TRBD2 (7 bases). The specimen sequenced was peripheral blood. DNA of the CDR3: TGCGCCAGCAGTGGGGCGAGGGGGGGAAGGAAAAACATTCAGTACTTC. It translates to CASSGARGGRKNIQYF.